The next 10 T cell receptor beta chains were all read from a single sample in a study of T cells after yellow fever vaccination. TCRdb itself ran the 5' RACE reads through MiXCR, one entry per CDR3 protein. The sample lists 350,000 to 450,000 distinct CDR3 sequences; roughly 20% were seen once. Sequencing was performed on PBMCs, taken before the yellow fever booster vaccination. Every receptor here comes from a man aged 18 to 35 who received the YFV17D yellow fever vaccine.

The V call is TRBV7-2, the J call TRBJ2-3; no firm D call. With 6 bases removed from V and 2 bases from J, the gap between germline ends came to 15 bases. CDR1 is SGHTA, CDR2 FQGNSA, per germline. The CDR3 totals 15 residues. CDR3: CASRPQLLPTDTQYF. Here the CDR3 DNA reads TGTGCCAGCAGACCGCAGCTTCTTCCCACAGATACGCAGTATTTT.

The chain recombines TRBV7-8 with TRBJ2-1, with 9 bases identical to TRBD2. The CDR3 sequence is 12 residues long. Trimming at V came to 5 bases and at J to 9 bases, leaving 2 bases not matched to a gene. Germline V gene lookup returns CDR1 SGHVS and CDR2 FQNEAQ. The CDR3 nucleotides read TGTGCCAGCAGCAGTAGCGGGGGTGAGCAGTTCTTC. As protein: CASSSSGGEQFF.

This rearrangement joins TRBV7-2 to TRBJ1-2, with D unresolved. This CDR3 region has 15 residues. V was trimmed by 1 base and J by 0 bases, leaving 9 bases between them. Per germline, CDR1 SGHTA and CDR2 FQGNSA. Here the CDR3 DNA reads TGTGCCAGCAGCTTAGTGGCAGCAACTAACTATGGCTACACCTTC. It codes for CASSLVAATNYGYTF.

This clonotype was seen only a few times. V usage is TRBV7-6 and J usage is TRBJ1-5; TRBD1 is a possible D gene (6 bases). The CDR3 spans 15 residues. Trimming removed 5 bases at V and 0 bases at J, with 11 bases between. From germline, CDR1 is SGHVS and CDR2 FNYEAQ. CDR3 nucleotides: TGTGCCAGCAGCGCGCAGGGGAATAGCAATCAGCCCCAGCATTTT. Its protein product is CASSAQGNSNQPQHF.

This clonotype was seen more than once but under ten times. V and J are TRBV28 and TRBJ2-3; TRBD2 might be the D (5 bases). V was trimmed by 4 bases and J by 2 bases, leaving 10 bases between them. Germline CDR1 is MDHEN and CDR2 is SYDVKM. The CDR3 is 14 amino acids. CDR3: CASSSPGYTDTQYF. The CDR3 DNA is TGTGCCAGCAGTTCCCCGGGGTACACAGATACGCAGTATTTT.

This clonotype was seen a few times. The chain employs TRBV7-2 and TRBJ1-2; no firm D call. CDR1 is SGHTA, CDR2 FQGNSA, per germline. The CDR3 sequence is 13 residues long. The germline V and J ends were trimmed by 5 bases and 1 base, with 8 bases remaining between them. CDR3 in amino acids: CASSMDINYGYTF. DNA for the CDR3: TGTGCCAGCAGCATGGATATTAACTATGGCTACACCTTC.

This clonotype has more than one count but fewer than ten. The rearrangement joins TRBV20-1 to TRBJ1-2; no clear D gene. This CDR3 contains 11 residues. From germline, CDR1 is DFQATT and CDR2 SNEGSKA (reference sequence). The CDR3: CRGTDNYGYTF. CDR3 coding DNA: TGCAGGGGTACAGACAACTATGGCTACACCTTC.

The chain joins TRBV24-1 to TRBJ2-2; D may correspond to TRBD1 or TRBD2 (5 bases each). Germline CDR1 and CDR2: KGHDR and SFDVKD. This CDR3 has 15 amino acids. V lost 4 bases and J lost 3, with 11 bases in between. As DNA, the CDR3 is TGTGCCACCAGTGAGGCCGGGACGGACACCGGGGAGCTGTTTTTT. Amino acid sequence: CATSEAGTDTGELFF.

This clonotype was observed a few times. The rearrangement joins TRBV12-3 or TRBV12-4 to TRBJ2-1; the D is unclear. Trimming stripped 0 bases from V and 3 bases from J, with 6 bases between. The CDR3 contains 14 residues. The CDR3 spells CASSLAQYYNEQFF. CDR3 in DNA: TGTGCCAGCAGTTTAGCGCAGTACTACAATGAGCAGTTCTTC.

This clonotype was detected many times. This chain links TRBV6-5 with TRBJ2-3, with a tentative D call TRBD2 (5 bases). The V gene's germline CDR1 is MNHEY and CDR2 SVGAGI. This CDR3 has 14 residues. V was pared by 7 bases and J by 4 bases, with 15 bases between. In DNA form, the CDR3 reads TGTGCCAGCACCCTCCCGGGGAGTCCAGATACGCAGTATTTT. Amino acids: CASTLPGSPDTQYF.